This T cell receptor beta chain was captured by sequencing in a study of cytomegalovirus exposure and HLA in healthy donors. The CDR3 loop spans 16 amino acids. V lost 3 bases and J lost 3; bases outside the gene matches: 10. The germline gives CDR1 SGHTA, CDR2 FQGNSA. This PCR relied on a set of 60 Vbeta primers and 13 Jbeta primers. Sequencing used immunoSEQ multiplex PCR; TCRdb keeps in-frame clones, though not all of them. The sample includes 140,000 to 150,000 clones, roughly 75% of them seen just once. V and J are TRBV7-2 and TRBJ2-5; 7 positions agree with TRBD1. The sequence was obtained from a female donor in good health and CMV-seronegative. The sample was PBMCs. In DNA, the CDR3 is TGTGCCAGCAGCTTGCAAACTGGGACAGCTGAAGAGACCCAGTACTTC. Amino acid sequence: CASSLQTGTAEETQYF.